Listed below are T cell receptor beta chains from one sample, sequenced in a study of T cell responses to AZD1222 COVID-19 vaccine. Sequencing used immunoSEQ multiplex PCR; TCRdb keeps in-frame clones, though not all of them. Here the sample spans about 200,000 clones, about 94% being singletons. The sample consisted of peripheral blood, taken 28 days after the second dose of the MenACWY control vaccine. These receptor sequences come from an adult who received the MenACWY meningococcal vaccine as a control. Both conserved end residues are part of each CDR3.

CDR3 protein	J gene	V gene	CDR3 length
CASSFGKNTEAFF	TRBJ1-1	TRBV27	13
CASSVRDRGNEQYF	TRBJ2-7	TRBV5-1	14
CASSYSSGTDEKLFF	TRBJ1-4	TRBV6-5	15
CASSYVLNYEQYF	TRBJ2-7	TRBV6-2/TRBV6-3	13
CASSLGGQGPNTGELFF	TRBJ2-2	TRBV7-8	17
CASSLGTGGGEKLFF	TRBJ1-4	TRBV7-9	15
CASSVATQGAEAFF	TRBJ1-1	TRBV9	14
CASSADRATNYGYTF	TRBJ1-2	TRBV19	15
CASCQGSQPQHF	TRBJ1-5	TRBV2	12
CASSLTGGRDQPQHF	TRBJ1-5	TRBV7-2	15
CASSIQGSPRYGYTF	TRBJ1-2	TRBV19	15
CASSVEGGTRAFF	TRBJ1-1	TRBV9	13
CASSDRAGQPQHF	TRBJ1-5	TRBV28	13
CASKTSFANTGELFF	TRBJ2-2	TRBV6-5	15
CASSTGPESNQPQHF	TRBJ1-5	TRBV11-2	15
CASSNGAGEGPYEQYF	TRBJ2-7	TRBV21-1	16
CASSKGLALGELFF	TRBJ2-2	TRBV7-3	14
CASSLTAGGPEQYF	TRBJ2-7	TRBV7-2	14
CAWNWDYQETQYF	TRBJ2-5	TRBV30	13
CASSLSGTNEKLFF	TRBJ1-4	TRBV7-8	14
CAWSANAGTGLRTNEKLFF	TRBJ1-4	TRBV30	19
CASSQYLPGQGSGNTIYF	TRBJ1-3	TRBV5-5	18
CASSLAVAPLNEQFF	TRBJ2-1	TRBV13	15
CASSPNGNYEQYF	TRBJ2-7	TRBV27	13
CASSFLADGGNEKLFF	TRBJ1-4	TRBV5-5	16
CAWSVRAGRSEKLFF	TRBJ1-4	TRBV30	15
CASSLGTGNNYGYTF	TRBJ1-2	TRBV28	15
CASSRVGDRATDTQYF	TRBJ2-3	TRBV14	16
CASSPRGRNSPLHF	TRBJ1-6	TRBV19	14
CASSPRDRGDTEAFF	TRBJ1-1	TRBV6-5	15
CATSRDLGIQGNQPQHF	TRBJ1-5	TRBV15	17
CASSDIVQVLNQPQHF	TRBJ1-5	TRBV2	16
CASISGGHTDTQYF	TRBJ2-3	TRBV9	14
CASSDRAAWTF	TRBJ1-2	TRBV9	11
CARSCKSQPQHF	TRBJ1-5	TRBV5-3	12
CASSYLTTTEAFF	TRBJ1-1	TRBV6-5	13
CASSPGLLSPLHF	TRBJ1-6	TRBV28	13
CASSSQGGQGIAEAFF	TRBJ1-1	TRBV5-1	16
CASSPSGRFYEQYF	TRBJ2-7	TRBV27	14
CASSSDGQNSPLHF	TRBJ1-6	TRBV7-9	14
CASSDDRGGTNEKLFF	TRBJ1-4	TRBV28	16
CASSLGHGDGYTF	TRBJ1-2	TRBV18	13
CASSLVSGGGGMNTEAFF	TRBJ1-1	TRBV7-2	18
CASSLVWAAGGYEQYF	TRBJ2-7	TRBV5-5	16
CASWDRGTEAFF	TRBJ1-1	TRBV27	12
CASSKGGTGGSEGYTF	TRBJ1-2	TRBV7-3	16
CASSLLRGTGELFF	TRBJ2-2	TRBV28	14
CASSKTSGSGGKLFF	TRBJ1-4	TRBV19	15
CASRGTGVNTEAFF	TRBJ1-1	TRBV6-5	14
CASSQTTGAGGYTF	TRBJ1-2	TRBV4-3	14
CASTRSGLAGKNIQYF	TRBJ2-4	TRBV7-8	16
CASSFPPGDRSTYEQYF	TRBJ2-7	TRBV6-2/TRBV6-3	17
CASSLLIREKLFF	TRBJ1-4	TRBV7-9	13
CASDEGVGNQPQHF	TRBJ1-5	TRBV2	14
CASSKAMRPRGETQYF	TRBJ2-5	TRBV21-1	16